This T cell receptor beta chain was sequenced during a study of blood T cell repertoires in COVID-19. Turning to the study itself: Samples of COVID-19 (acute and convalescent) were obtained from the United States, Italy and Spain.

This CDR3 has 13 residues. Germline V gives CDR1 SGHRS, CDR2 YFSETQ. V lost 1 base to trimming and J lost 8 bases, with 12 bases between them. Assay used: immunoSEQ multiplex PCR; TCRdb lists only in-frame clones, some missing. This sample has hundreds of thousands of clones, with more than 75% found just once. Enrollees, about 18 to 95 years old, lived in around 23 US areas. The V and J genes are TRBV5-1 and TRBJ1-2; possible D gene TRBD1, 5 bases. Sequences were obtained from PBMCs or T cells enriched from blood (not recorded which). The clonotype was recovered from a man in his thirties or forties who had recovered from COVID-19. In DNA form, the CDR3 reads TGCGCCAGCAGCTTGAGTACAGGTGCAGGCTACACCTTC. It encodes CASSLSTGAGYTF.